This TCR beta chain was observed in a study of blood T cell repertoires in COVID-19. Study in general: Collection of acute and convalescent COVID-19 samples took place in the United States, Italy and Spain. PBMCs, B-cell-depleted T cells, or T cells provided the cDNA or gDNA that made up the material.

Original data processing: Reference gene primers were amplified, and this amplification served to estimate nucleated cell counts. The table came from immunoSEQ multiplex PCR; TCRdb's copy has only in-frame clones and leaves some out. D and trimming were read from the DNA, whereas the V and J calls and clone size are those reported in that table. The data contain about 400,000 clones, 85% to 90% of them singletons. V lost 0 bases and J lost 1, with 10 bases in between. CDR1 is MGHRA and CDR2 is YSYEKL in the germline V gene. The CDR3 loop spans 16 amino acids. The sequenced material came from peripheral blood. The rearrangement uses TRBV4-1 and TRBJ2-1; a possible D gene is TRBD1 (6 bases). The source is a woman aged 25 to 39 with acute or convalescent COVID-19. The chain's CDR3 is CASSQDSDSSYNEQFF. The CDR3 DNA reads TGCGCCAGCAGCCAAGATTCGGACAGTTCCTACAATGAGCAGTTCTTC.